This T cell receptor beta chain was captured by sequencing in a study of CD4 and CD8 cells across lung adenocarcinoma regions. Samples came from patients with localized non-small cell lung adenocarcinoma. This CDR3 is built from 14 residues. Germline V gene data show CDR1 as WSHSY and CDR2 as SAAADI. V was pared by 2 bases and J by 11 bases, with 11 bases of the junction left unmatched. TCRdb re-called the PCR reads with MiXCR, one entry per CDR3 protein. This sample carries approximately 11,000 distinct CDR3 sequences, approximately 50% of them seen once, and the ten largest clones take 33%. This TCR derives from a female donor with lung adenocarcinoma. The CD4 and CD8 labels of this study may be unreliable. The sample comprised CD8+ T cells from the center of a lung tumor. The chain is built from TRBV10-2 and TRBJ2-5; TRBD2 matches at 7 bases. The CDR3 region is CASSEGRDEDTQYF. CDR3 DNA sequence: TGCGCCAGCAGTGAGGGGAGGGACGAAGATACGCAGTACTTC.